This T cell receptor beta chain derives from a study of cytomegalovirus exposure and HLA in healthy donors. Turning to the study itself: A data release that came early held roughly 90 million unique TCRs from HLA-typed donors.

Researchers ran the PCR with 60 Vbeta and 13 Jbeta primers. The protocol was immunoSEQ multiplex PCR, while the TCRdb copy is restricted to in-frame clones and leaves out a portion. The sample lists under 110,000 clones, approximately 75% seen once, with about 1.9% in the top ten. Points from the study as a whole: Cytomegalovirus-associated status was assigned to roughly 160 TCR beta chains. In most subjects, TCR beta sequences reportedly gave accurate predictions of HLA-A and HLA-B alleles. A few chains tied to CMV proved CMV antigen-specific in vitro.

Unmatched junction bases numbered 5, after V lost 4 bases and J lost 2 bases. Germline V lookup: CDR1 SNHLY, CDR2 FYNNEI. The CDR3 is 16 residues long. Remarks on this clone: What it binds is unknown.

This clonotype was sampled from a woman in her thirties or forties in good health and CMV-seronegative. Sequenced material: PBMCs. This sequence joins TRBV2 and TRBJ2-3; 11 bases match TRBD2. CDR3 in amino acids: CASSALAGGYTDTQYF. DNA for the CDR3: TGTGCCAGCAGTGCCCTAGCGGGGGGTTACACAGATACGCAGTATTTT.